The clone carrying this T cell receptor beta chain was observed a few times. The antigen remains undetermined. This entry comes from a study of T-cell reconstitution after alpha-beta-depleted transplantation in children. Overall study results and limits: Reportedly, alpha-beta T cells present about two months post-transplant originated from several hundred expanded clones of graft origin.

CDR3 length: 14 amino acids. The V and J ends lost 3 bases and 3 bases, in that order; junction bases with no gene match: 8. Germline CDR1 is SQVTM and CDR2 is ANQGSEA. The authors prepared the TCRbeta library with unique molecular identifiers. TCRdb reprocessed the PCR reads with MiXCR, giving one entry per CDR3 protein. Of hundreds of thousands of distinct CDR3 sequences in the sample, roughly 26% are singletons; the top ten hold more than 2%. This specimen was PBMCs, taken before TCRalphabeta/CD19-depleted stem cell transplant. The chain recombines TRBV29-1 with TRBJ2-7, with 7 positions matching TRBD1. The origin of this receptor is a girl aged 2 to 9 with Fanconi anemia, due to receive a stem cell transplant. CDR3 residues: CSVEGTANNYEQYF. As DNA, the CDR3 is TGCAGCGTTGAGGGGACAGCGAATAACTACGAGCAGTACTTC.